The subject of this entry is one T cell receptor (beta chain). Repertoires were generated with immunoSEQ multiplex PCR, while TCRdb's copy carries only in-frame clones and drops some. The sample yields around 150,000 clones, around 84% seen once. The sample comes from a study of blood T cell repertoires in COVID-19. The CDR3 is 14 residues long. CDR1 is SGHNT, CDR2 YYREEE, per germline (reference sequence). Trimming stripped 3 bases from V and 5 bases from J, with 14 bases between. The J gene is TRBJ2-5, the V gene TRBV5-4; D is perhaps TRBD1 (5 bases). This TCR derives from an older woman with COVID-19, enrolled during active disease. What was sequenced was peripheral blood. In nucleotides, the CDR3 is TGTGCCAGCAGCTCCCGGACCCCAGGGGAGACCCAGTACTTC. Translating gives CASSSRTPGETQYF. The full variable domain, in which reference TRBV5-4 and TRBJ2-5 provide the parts outside the CDR3, is ETGVTQSPTHLIKTRGQQVTLRCSSQSGHNTVSWYQQALGQGPQFIFQYYREEENGRGNFPPRFSGLQFPNYSSELNVNALELDDSALYLCASSSRTPGETQYFGPGTRLLVL.